The T cell receptor (beta chain) under discussion was sequenced for a study of shared clonotypes between healthy human individuals. Looking at the study overall: Each donor contributed plates that comprised three CD4 naive, three CD4 memory, two CD8 naive and one CD8 memory.

Germline loops: CDR1 SGHTA, CDR2 FQGNSA. V lost 2 bases, J lost 6 bases, and 8 bases stayed unmatched. CDR3 length: 15 residues. CD4+ cells yielded CD45RA+ naive and CD45RA-negative memory subsets. Original handling: Junction-only immunoSEQ data arrived without quality scores, meaning filtering differed. Sequencing was performed with immunoSEQ multiplex PCR; in TCRdb, only in-frame clones are kept and a portion is missing. V, J and clone size were drawn from that table, and D and trimming were deduced from the DNA. Altogether about 2.3 million clones are present, 85% to 95% being singletons, with the ten largest covering 0.35% to 0.5%.

The TCR comes from a man aged 18 to 35 in good health. Some clones in this sample may be carry-over from other donors' samples. This rearrangement joins TRBV7-2 to TRBJ2-7; TRBD2 matches 9 bases. Sequencing used naive CD4+ T cells from PBMCs. Subset in this sample: CD45RA+ positively selected. The CDR3 here is CASSLLGLALSEQYF. The CDR3 DNA sequence: TGTGCCAGCAGCTTACTGGGACTAGCCCTATCCGAGCAGTACTTC.